This TCR beta chain was recovered during a study of CD8+ T cells in alopecia areata. Study at large: After 6 to 18 months of tofacitinib, follow-up continued 6 months off drug.

Findings and caveats of the study: Mice gave a clearer picture of TCR sharing than patients did, possibly for HLA-related reasons.

On this clone itself: Antigen: not known.

Extracted RNA was reverse transcribed into cDNA, the sequencing template. Sequencing used immunoSEQ multiplex PCR; TCRdb keeps in-frame clones, though not all of them. This table has some 11,000 clones, 59% appearing once. Germline assignment: CDR1 LGHNA and CDR2 YNFKEQ. The CDR3 runs 15 residues. The investigators collected lesional scalp punch biopsies and peripheral blood from alopecia areata patients. This TCR was sampled from a human donor with alopecia areata. V gene TRBV4-2 combines with J gene TRBJ2-5; 9 bases map to TRBD2. The end of the DNA aligns better with TRBJ2-7, so the J call may be wrong. Sequenced here: skin, sampled at week 0. CDR3 residues: CASSQGLADPYEQYF. CDR3 DNA: TGTGCCAGCAGCCAAGGACTAGCGGATCCCTACGAGCAGTACTTC.